Listed here are 24 T cell receptor beta chains from one sample, sequenced in a study of T cell responses to AZD1222 COVID-19 vaccine. Measured with immunoSEQ multiplex PCR; TCRdb has only the in-frame clones, and not every one. The sample includes around 70,000 clones, about 85% seen only once; the top ten take roughly 22%. The sample was peripheral blood, taken on day 0 of AZD1222 vaccination. These receptors originate from an adult in good health.

The V gene is TRBV3-1 (or the pseudogene TRBV3-2), the J gene TRBJ2-3; D possibly corresponds to TRBD2 (6 bases). The germline CDR1 and CDR2 sequences are LGHDT and YNNKEL (reference sequence). V lost 0 bases, J lost 0 bases, and 13 bases lay in between. CDR3 length: 17 amino acids. The CDR3 spells CASSQDRGGTSTDTQYF. The CDR3 nucleotides are TGTGCCAGCAGCCAAGATCGAGGCGGGACTAGCACAGATACGCAGTATTTT.

The V call is TRBV19, the J call TRBJ1-1; no clear D. The CDR3 length is 15 residues. The V end was cut by 2 bases, the J end by 5 bases, with 15 bases between. The germline V gene encodes CDR1 LNHDA and CDR2 SQIVND (reference sequence). In nucleotides, the CDR3 is TGTGCCAGTAGTATATCCCGGACGGGAGGGACTGAAGCTTTCTTT. Translating gives CASSISRTGGTEAFF.

The chain has TRBV27 and TRBJ1-2; D gene ambiguous. Deletions cut 4 bases from V and 7 bases from J, with 16 bases between. This CDR3 is 14 amino acids long. Germline CDR1 reads MNHEY; CDR2 reads SMNVEV (reference sequence). Here the CDR3 reads CASSSAPLELGYTF. CDR3 nucleotides: TGTGCCAGCAGTTCCGCACCCCTTGAACTTGGCTACACCTTC.

The table lists this clone with a count of one. V gene TRBV19 combines with J gene TRBJ1-2, with TRBD1 as a possible D gene (5 bases). V was shortened by 5 bases and J by 8 bases, with 21 bases between the two germline ends. Per germline, CDR1 LNHDA and CDR2 SQIVND (reference sequence). The CDR3 is 15 amino acids. The CDR3 region has the DNA TGTGCCAGTAGTGCCCGGCTAGATCAGGGCCCGGGCTACACCTTC. Translated, it gives CASSARLDQGPGYTF.

A few counts support this clone. The J gene is TRBJ1-1, the V gene TRBV6-2 or TRBV6-3; the D is unclear. The CDR3 covers 14 residues. V was trimmed by 0 bases and J by 2 bases, leaving 7 bases between them. The V gene's germline CDR1 is MNHEY and CDR2 SVGEGT. In DNA form, the CDR3 reads TGTGCCAGCAGTTACTCGGGATTTAACACTGAAGCTTTCTTT. Its protein is CASSYSGFNTEAFF.

The chain couples TRBV3-1 (or the pseudogene TRBV3-2) to TRBJ2-1; 9 nucleotides line up with TRBD2. This CDR3 is 19 amino acids long. In germline, CDR1 is LGHDT, CDR2 YNNKEL (reference sequence). Trimming cost V 2 bases and J 3 bases; bases outside gene matches: 14. The CDR3 reads CASSQKNGWREGYYNEQFF. The CDR3, as DNA: TGTGCCAGCAGCCAAAAAAATGGATGGCGGGAGGGCTACTACAATGAGCAGTTCTTC.

V usage is TRBV9 and J usage is TRBJ1-1; 7 bases map to TRBD1. The CDR3 contains 14 residues. V dropped 4 bases and J dropped 1; count of bases not matched to a gene: 4. Germline CDR1 is SGDLS and CDR2 is YYNGEE. CDR3 protein: CASSSRQGNTEAFF. In DNA form, the CDR3 reads TGTGCCAGCAGCTCCCGACAGGGGAACACTGAAGCTTTCTTT.

The sample holds many counts of this clone. CDR3: CASGPLAGWGETQYF. In DNA form, the CDR3 reads TGTGCCAGCGGGCCACTCGCGGGATGGGGTGAGACCCAGTACTTC. V gene TRBV5-5 combines with J gene TRBJ2-5; the D gene is possibly TRBD2 (6 bases). V gave up 7 bases and J gave up 5 bases, with 21 bases separating them. The CDR3 loop spans 15 amino acids. CDR1 is SGHKS and CDR2 is YYEKEE in the germline V gene (reference sequence).

The chain links TRBV10-3 to TRBJ1-2, with TRBD1 as a possible D gene (5 bases). The V and J ends lost 6 bases and 4 bases respectively, with 12 bases between them. The CDR3 runs 13 residues. Looked up from germline, CDR1 is ENHRY and CDR2 is SYGVKD. Here the CDR3 reads CAISAGTFYGYTF. DNA of the CDR3: TGTGCCATCAGCGCTGGGACCTTCTATGGCTACACCTTC.

V gene TRBV6-5 combines with J gene TRBJ2-5; D may be TRBD2 (5 bases). Looked up from germline, CDR1 is MNHEY and CDR2 is SVGAGI. This CDR3 is 12 amino acids long. V lost 10 bases to trimming and J lost 5 bases, with 14 bases between them. The DNA for the CDR3 is TGTGCCACCCAAACACTAGGGGAGACCCAGTACTTC. This translates into CATQTLGETQYF.

The sample holds a few counts of this clone. The V gene is TRBV2, the J gene TRBJ2-2; D gene ambiguous. Germline CDR1 is SNHLY and CDR2 is FYNNEI. Between the trimmed V and J ends, which lost 7 bases and 3 bases, there was a span of 12 bases. The CDR3 totals 14 residues. The CDR3 DNA follows: TGTGCCAGCATCGAATCAGGTTACACCGGGGAGCTGTTTTTT. Translated, it gives CASIESGYTGELFF.

The chain joins TRBV28 to TRBJ2-4; perhaps TRBD2 as D (5 bases). This CDR3 is 14 amino acids long. Germline V gives CDR1 MDHEN, CDR2 SYDVKM. Trimming took off 5 bases at V and 7 bases at J, with 15 bases between the two ends. CDR3 bases: TGTGCCAGCAGTGCCCGGAGGCAGGTCAACATTCAGTACTTC. This translates into CASSARRQVNIQYF.

The rearrangement joins TRBV4-1 to TRBJ1-1; D gene unclear. The CDR3 totals 15 residues. Trimming stripped 9 bases from V and 4 bases from J, with 21 bases between. Germline V gene data show CDR1 as MGHRA and CDR2 as YSYEKL. The CDR3 protein is CARPDCHKLLTEAFF. The CDR3, as DNA: TGCGCCAGACCGGACTGTCATAAGCTCCTCACTGAAGCTTTCTTT.

The genes are TRBV5-1 and TRBJ1-1, with D possibly TRBD1 on 5 matching bases. Germline assignment: CDR1 SGHRS and CDR2 YFSETQ. CDR3 length: 13 amino acids. Trimming removed 3 bases from V and 6 bases from J, with 12 bases in between. This chain's CDR3 is CASSYQGLSEAFF. CDR3 sequence (DNA): TGCGCCAGCAGCTACCAGGGTCTCTCTGAAGCTTTCTTT.

V gene TRBV7-9 combines with J gene TRBJ2-1, with D perhaps matching TRBD2 (6 bases). Germline V gene data show CDR1 as SEHNR and CDR2 as FQNEAQ (reference sequence). The V gene lost 3 bases and the J gene lost 5 bases, with 14 bases spanning the gap. CDR3 size: 15 residues. The chain's CDR3 is CASSFGGVEDNEQFF. In nucleotides, the CDR3 is TGTGCCAGCAGCTTTGGCGGGGTGGAGGACAATGAGCAGTTCTTC.

J is TRBJ2-3 and V is TRBV12-5, with 11 bases matching TRBD1. The junction had 5 bases not matched to a gene; V was cut back by 6 bases and J by 3 bases. This CDR3 is built from 15 residues. CDR1 LGHNT and CDR2 FRNRAP come from the germline V gene. In DNA, the CDR3 is TGTGCTAGTGGCCGGACAGGGGGCGCGACAGATACGCAGTATTTT. Its translation: CASGRTGGATDTQYF.

The chain combines TRBV19 with TRBJ1-2; 10 positions agree with TRBD1. Trimming took 6 bases from V and 7 from J; bases not matched to a gene: 8. There are 14 residues in the CDR3. Germline values: CDR1 LNHDA, CDR2 SQIVND (reference sequence). This chain's CDR3 is CASRGQGVVAGYTF. CDR3 in DNA: TGTGCCAGTAGAGGACAGGGGGTAGTTGCTGGCTACACCTTC. Full variable domain (missing parts from reference TRBV19 and TRBJ1-2): DGGITQSPKYLFRKEGQNVTLSCEQNLNHDAMYWYRQDPGQGLRLIYYSQIVNDFQKGDIAEGYSVSREKKESFPLTVTSAQKNPTAFYLCASRGQGVVAGYTFGSGTRLTVV.

The chain is built from TRBV25-1 and TRBJ1-6; TRBD1 aligns across 7 bases. Germline-derived CDR1 and CDR2 are MGHDK and SYGVNS. With V trimmed by 4 bases and J by 0 bases, 9 bases remained unmatched. This CDR3 spans 18 amino acids. The DNA of the CDR3 is TGTGCCAGCAGTGCCCAGGGGGTGAAGAGCTCCTATAATTCACCCCTCCACTTT. Translation: CASSAQGVKSSYNSPLHF.

In its sample, this clone was seen a few times. The CDR3 here is CSAAGRPHDNEQFF. In DNA, the CDR3 is TGCAGCGCGGCCGGGAGGCCTCACGACAATGAGCAGTTCTTC. The chain uses TRBV29-1 and TRBJ2-1, with TRBD2 matching over 7 bases. This CDR3 has 14 residues. V lost 7 bases to trimming and J lost 5 bases; unmatched junction nucleotides: 11. Germline loops: CDR1 SQVTM, CDR2 ANQGSEA.

This clone has a single count. The chain links TRBV7-8 to TRBJ1-1; a possible D gene is TRBD1 (6 bases). Germline V lookup: CDR1 SGHVS, CDR2 FQNEAQ. The CDR3 sequence is 14 residues long. Trimming stripped 1 base from V and 11 bases from J, with 17 bases between. The CDR3, as DNA: TGTGCCAGCAGCTTAGACGGGGGCGCGTTTGGTGCTTTCTTT. Protein: CASSLDGGAFGAFF.

This clone was found once. This rearrangement joins TRBV3-1 (or the pseudogene TRBV3-2) to TRBJ2-3; TRBD2 aligns across 10 bases. CDR1 is LGHDT and CDR2 is YNNKEL in the germline V gene (reference sequence). V was clipped by 0 bases and J by 5 bases; unmatched bases: 8. The CDR3 has 17 residues. The CDR3 loop is CASSQDPSGSMRDTQYF. CDR3 in DNA: TGTGCCAGCAGCCAAGACCCTAGCGGGAGTATGAGAGATACGCAGTATTTT.

The chain recombines TRBV6-4 with TRBJ2-1, with 10 bases fitting TRBD2. Germline V gives CDR1 MRHNA, CDR2 SNTAGT. The V segment lost 0 bases and the J segment 8 bases; nucleotides outside the gene matches: 4. The CDR3 has 15 residues. The CDR3 here is CASSDSPSGSDEQFF. The CDR3, as DNA: TGTGCCAGCAGTGACTCGCCTAGCGGGAGTGATGAGCAGTTCTTC.

This clone was picked up one time. The rearrangement uses TRBV6-5 and TRBJ2-1; D call uncertain. Germline-derived CDR1 and CDR2 are MNHEY and SVGAGI. Trimming pared 6 bases from V and 1 base from J, leaving 4 bases between. CDR3 size: 12 residues. CDR3 DNA sequence: TGTGCCAGCAGCGCTTCCTACAATGAGCAGTTCTTC. Translating it yields CASSASYNEQFF.

In nucleotides, the CDR3 is TGTGCCAGCAGCTTAAGGGGACCTGGGGAGACCCAGTACTTC. Translation gives CASSLRGPGETQYF. The chain links TRBV13 to TRBJ2-5; D possibly matches TRBD1 or TRBD2 (5 bases each). V was trimmed by 2 bases and J by 5 bases, leaving 12 bases between them. Germline V gives CDR1 PRHDT, CDR2 FYEKMQ (reference sequence). CDR3 length equals 14 residues.